One sample yielded the 26 T cell receptor beta chains listed below, sequenced in a study of regulatory T cells in long-lasting Graves disease (TCRdb year 2021). The library was prepared using multiplex PCR. The sequencer listed for this sample is Illumina HiSeq 4000. TCR beta libraries were built with iRepertoire HTBI primers and Arm-PCR amplification of CDR3 regions. TCRdb ran its own pipeline on the public reads, namely fastp trimming at Q25 and MiXCR clone calling, and kept in-frame beta chains. Each record represents a unique CDR3 protein, reported with the most common genes and DNA among its rows. The sample table shows 500,000 or so distinct CDR3 sequences, and approximately 14% are seen once. Of the sample, approximately 19% is held by the ten largest clones. In light of the paper, this sample's time point label describes: newly diagnosed GD, antithyroid drugs for less than 3 months. For both TCR sequencing and RNA sequencing, RNA was extracted from PBMCs using TRIzol.

These data also featured in a second study, about T cells in Graves' hyperthyroidism and ophthalmopathy.

Material: peripheral blood mononuclear cells (PBMCs), obtained at new diagnosis, from a patient treated with antithyroid drugs. These receptors all come from a woman in her forties or fifties with Graves disease. Donor details come from another sample of the same person, matched by shared clones.

This clonotype was recorded at least ten times. This chain uses TRBV2 with TRBJ2-5, with 15 nucleotides matching TRBD2. The junction had 2 bases not matched to a gene; V was cut back by 4 bases and J by 2 bases. Germline CDR1 and CDR2: SNHLY and FYNNEI. CDR3 length equals 16 residues. The CDR3 coding sequence is TGTGCCAGCAGTGGGGGACTAGCGGGAGGACAAGAGACCCAGTACTTC. Amino acid sequence: CASSGGLAGGQETQYF.

This clonotype was detected many times. The chain recombines TRBV28 with TRBJ2-6; D not certain. CDR1 is MDHEN, CDR2 SYDVKM, per germline. CDR3 length equals 19 residues. V dropped 0 bases and J dropped 1 base, with 16 bases sitting between them. The CDR3 nucleotides read TGTGCCAGCAGTTTATGGACGGTTACGGCGAAATCTGGGGCCAACGTCCTGACTTTC. Its protein product is CASSLWTVTAKSGANVLTF.

This clonotype has at least ten counts. The chain links TRBV2 to TRBJ2-3; 9 bases line up with TRBD2. CDR1 SNHLY and CDR2 FYNNEI come from the germline V gene. The V and J ends lost 9 bases and 5 bases, in that order; junction bases with no gene match: 12. The CDR3 covers 15 residues. This chain's CDR3 is CARETGTSFGDTQYF. The CDR3 DNA follows: TGTGCCAGGGAGACCGGGACTAGCTTTGGAGATACGCAGTATTTT. Combining the CDR3 with reference TRBV2 and TRBJ2-3 gives the whole variable domain EPEVTQTPSHQVTQMGQEVILRCVPISNHLYFYWYRQILGQKVEFLVSFYNNEISEKSEIFDDQFSVERPDGSNFTLKIRSTKLEDSAMYFCARETGTSFGDTQYFGPGTRLTVL.

CDR3 coding DNA: TGCAGTGCTAGAGATTTCAGGATGGATCAGCCCCAGCATTTT. It encodes CSARDFRMDQPQHF. The V call is TRBV20-1, the J call TRBJ1-5; D ambiguous. The CDR3 covers 14 residues. Trimming cost V 0 bases and J 5 bases, with 11 bases left between them. CDR1 and CDR2 (germline): DFQATT, SNEGSKA (reference sequence).

This clonotype was observed a handful of times. The V call is TRBV3-1, the J call TRBJ1-1; TRBD1 aligns across 9 bases. The V segment lost 3 bases and the J segment 4 bases; nucleotides outside the gene matches: 3. CDR1 is LGHDT, CDR2 YNNKEL, per germline (reference sequence). CDR3 length: 14 residues. This chain's CDR3 is CASSHRTGVTEAFF. The CDR3 DNA is TGTGCCAGCAGCCACCGGACAGGGGTCACTGAAGCTTTCTTT.

The chain is built from TRBV10-3 and TRBJ2-2; possible D gene TRBD1, 5 bases. The germline V gene encodes CDR1 ENHRY and CDR2 SYGVKD. V dropped 4 bases and J dropped 1 base, with 7 bases sitting between them. CDR3 size: 14 residues. CDR3 amino acids: CAISVTGNTGELFF. The CDR3 DNA sequence: TGTGCCATCAGTGTAACAGGGAACACCGGGGAGCTGTTTTTT.

This clonotype was seen many times. CDR3 in amino acids: CASTWTGAPYEQYF. CDR3 sequence (DNA): TGTGCCAGCACCTGGACAGGGGCCCCCTACGAGCAGTACTTC. The chain uses TRBV12-3 or TRBV12-4 and TRBJ2-7; 9 nucleotides agree with TRBD1. Losses at the gene ends were 7 bases for V and 2 bases for J; bases not matched to a gene: 6. The CDR3 is 14 residues long.

At least ten counts were recorded for this clonotype. V usage is TRBV28 and J usage is TRBJ2-7, with 10 bases that match TRBD2. This CDR3 has 14 amino acids. V was clipped by 6 bases and J by 1 base; unmatched bases: 3. CDR1 and CDR2 from the germline V gene are MDHEN and SYDVKM. CDR3 in DNA: TGTGCCAGCAGGGAAGCGGGAGGGTCCTACGAGCAGTACTTC. Its protein product is CASREAGGSYEQYF.

This clonotype appeared many times. The chain joins TRBV20-1 to TRBJ2-7; 9 bases fit TRBD1. Germline assignment: CDR1 DFQATT and CDR2 SNEGSKA (reference sequence). The CDR3 contains 13 residues. For the CDR3, the DNA is TGCACCACGGACGGGACAGGGTCCTACGAGCAGTACTTC. Protein product: CTTDGTGSYEQYF.

This clonotype has just a few counts. V gene TRBV10-3 combines with J gene TRBJ2-7, with 7 bases identical to TRBD2. The CDR3 contains 13 residues. V dropped 6 bases and J dropped 3; count of bases not matched to a gene: 5. Germline CDR1 ENHRY, CDR2 SYGVKD. CDR3 residues: CAISPTGGYEQYF. As DNA, the CDR3 is TGTGCCATCAGCCCTACGGGGGGCTACGAGCAGTACTTC.

This clonotype was seen ten or more times. The gene calls are TRBV7-9 and TRBJ2-1, with a weak D call TRBD1 (6 bases). This CDR3 comprises 16 residues. V lost 0 bases and J 5 bases, leaving 14 bases between the germline ends. CDR1 is SEHNR, CDR2 FQNEAQ, per germline (reference sequence). The CDR3 protein is CASSLATGPLNNEQFF. The CDR3 coding sequence is TGTGCCAGCAGCTTAGCTACAGGGCCCCTAAACAATGAGCAGTTCTTC.

This clonotype was seen a handful of times. At one end the junction does not follow the germline gene, possibly because of a read error. The chain uses TRBV3-1 and TRBJ2-7, with 8 bases aligning to TRBD2. Germline V gene lookup returns CDR1 LGHDT and CDR2 YNNKEL (reference sequence). This CDR3 has 15 residues. The CDR3 nucleotides are TGTGCCAGCAGCCTTTCCCTGGCGGGAGGCTACGGGCAGTACTTC. It yields the protein CASSLSLAGGYGQYF.

This chain uses TRBV10-1 with TRBJ2-7; D remains ambiguous. The V end was cut by 2 bases, the J end by 1 base, with 9 bases between. The CDR3 loop spans 14 amino acids. Per the germline V gene, CDR1 is WNHNN and CDR2 is SYGVQD (reference sequence). CDR3 amino acids: CASSEPDRSYEQYF. In nucleotides, the CDR3 is TGCGCCAGCAGTGAGCCCGATCGGTCCTACGAGCAGTACTTC.

As concerns this clonotype: One end of the junction does not line up with germline, which may come from a read error. The chain joins TRBV4-2 to TRBJ2-3; possibly TRBD2 for D (5 bases). In germline, CDR1 is LGHNA, CDR2 YNFKEQ. CDR3 length equals 16 residues. Here the CDR3 DNA reads TGTGCCAGCACCCTCGGTCGGCGGTCTAGCACAGATATGCAGTATTTT. Translated: CASTLGRRSSTDMQYF.

This clonotype was counted at least ten times. V usage is TRBV12-3 or TRBV12-4 and J usage is TRBJ2-5, with D tentatively TRBD2 (9 bases). CDR3 length: 17 amino acids. Trimming shortened V by 1 base and J by 2 bases, and 17 bases separated the two germline ends. CDR3 loop: CASSLGAGGTGQETQYF. CDR3 coding DNA: TGTGCCAGCAGTTTAGGGGCGGGGGGGACAGGTCAAGAGACCCAGTACTTC.

In its sample, this clonotype was seen a few times. The chain carries TRBV7-3 and TRBJ2-2; D is ambiguous. Trimming took off 5 bases at V and 3 bases at J, with 10 bases between the two ends. The CDR3 spans 14 residues. Germline CDR1 is SGHTA and CDR2 is FQGTGA. CDR3 DNA sequence: TGTGCCAGCAGCCGTGGGTGGGACACCGGGGAGCTGTTTTTT. Its translation: CASSRGWDTGELFF.

A remark on this clonotype: Possible read error: a much larger clone is one base away. The chain has TRBV7-3 and TRBJ1-1; the D gene is possibly TRBD1 (5 bases). The CDR3 is 15 amino acids. Germline values: CDR1 SGHTA, CDR2 FQGTGA. The germline V and J ends were trimmed by 1 base and 1 base, with 10 bases remaining between them. The CDR3: CASSLRRGTNTEAFF. CDR3 nucleotide sequence: TGTGCCAGCAGCTTAAGACGGGGGACGAACACTGAAGCTTTCTTT. Variable domain in full (rest from reference TRBV7-3 and TRBJ1-1): GAGVSQTPSNKVTEKGKYVELRCDPISGHTALYWYRQSLGQGPEFLIYFQGTGAADDSGLPNDRFFAVRPEGSVSTLKIQRTERGDSAVYLCASSLRRGTNTEAFFGQGTRLTVV.

This clonotype was observed a few times. J is TRBJ2-7 and V is TRBV29-1, with a weak D call TRBD2 (6 bases). Germline-derived CDR1 and CDR2 are SQVTM and ANQGSEA. Trimming left V 6 bases short and J 0 bases short, with 9 bases between. The CDR3 length is 12 residues. CDR3 region: CSVGTHSYEQYF. DNA for the CDR3: TGCAGCGTCGGGACTCACTCCTACGAGCAGTACTTC.

This clonotype was recorded at least ten times. The CDR3 loop reads CASSRVGGDTDTQYF. The CDR3, as DNA: TGTGCCAGCAGCCGAGTTGGCGGGGACACAGATACGCAGTATTTT. The J gene is TRBJ2-3, the V gene TRBV7-3; tentatively, D is TRBD2 (6 bases). Germline CDR1 is SGHTA and CDR2 is FQGTGA. Trimming pared 5 bases from V and 2 bases from J, leaving 14 bases between. The CDR3 sequence is 15 residues long. Together with reference TRBV7-3 and TRBJ2-3, the CDR3 gives the full variable domain: GAGVSQTPSNKVTEKGKYVELRCDPISGHTALYWYRQSLGQGPEFLIYFQGTGAADDSGLPNDRFFAVRPEGSVSTLKIQRTERGDSAVYLCASSRVGGDTDTQYFGPGTRLTVL.

This clonotype was found many times. This chain connects TRBV7-8 to TRBJ1-1; D may be TRBD1 (6 bases). The CDR3 runs to 12 residues. In germline, CDR1 is SGHVS, CDR2 FQNEAQ. Trimming removed 1 base at V and 7 bases at J, with 7 bases between. In DNA, the CDR3 is TGTGCCAGCAGCTTAGGGGACATTGAAGCTTTCTTT. Its translation: CASSLGDIEAFF.

There are many counts of this clonotype. The chain combines TRBV27 with TRBJ2-7; unclear D gene. This CDR3 is 13 amino acids long. Germline CDR1 is MNHEY and CDR2 is SMNVEV (reference sequence). V was shortened by 5 bases and J by 5 bases, with 13 bases between the two germline ends. CDR3 loop: CASSLVGLNEQYF. Here the CDR3 DNA reads TGTGCCAGCAGTCTTGTAGGGCTCAACGAGCAGTACTTC.

The chain has TRBV6-2 or TRBV6-3 and TRBJ1-4, with TRBD1 matching 10 bases. The trim removed 5 bases at V and 7 bases at J, leaving 7 bases unmatched. The CDR3 consists of 15 residues. Germline assignment: CDR1 MNHEY and CDR2 SVGEGT. CDR3 sequence (DNA): TGTGCCAGCAGTGCCTCGACAGGGGGCGGTGAAAAACTGTTTTTT. This sequence encodes CASSASTGGGEKLFF.

This clonotype was seen a few times. The rearrangement uses TRBV20-1 and TRBJ2-3, with 11 bases that match TRBD2. Losses at the gene ends were 0 bases for V and 4 bases for J; bases not matched to a gene: 9. The CDR3 length is 17 residues. Germline values: CDR1 DFQATT, CDR2 SNEGSKA (reference sequence). This CDR3 reads CSARELAGGPRADTQYF. CDR3 sequence (DNA): TGCAGTGCTAGAGAGTTAGCGGGAGGGCCCAGGGCAGATACGCAGTATTTT.

CDR3 DNA: TGCGCCAGCAGCTTGTTCCAGGGGATGCGTGGAAAACTGTTTTTT. It yields the protein CASSLFQGMRGKLFF. This chain uses TRBV5-1 with TRBJ1-4; maybe TRBD1 (6 bases). With 1 base removed from V and 10 bases from J, the gap between germline ends came to 17 bases. The CDR3 is 15 amino acids. Germline V gene data show CDR1 as SGHRS and CDR2 as YFSETQ. The variable domain in full, completed from reference TRBV5-1 and TRBJ1-4, reads KAGVTQTPRYLIKTRGQQVTLSCSPISGHRSVSWYQQTPGQGLQFLFEYFSETQRNKGNFPGRFSGRQFSNSRSEMNVSTLELGDSALYLCASSLFQGMRGKLFFGSGTQLSVL.

The table lists this clonotype with many counts. This sequence joins TRBV11-2 and TRBJ2-5; D tentatively reads TRBD1 or TRBD2 (7 bases each). Between the trimmed V and J ends, which lost 2 bases and 2 bases, there was a span of 21 bases. This CDR3 has 18 residues. CDR1 is SGHAT and CDR2 is FQNNGV in the germline V gene. The CDR3 region is CASSLTGLYPGQQETQYF. The CDR3 DNA reads TGTGCCAGCAGCTTAACGGGACTATACCCGGGACAGCAAGAGACCCAGTACTTC.

This clonotype was recorded many times. The V call is TRBV5-1, the J call TRBJ2-1; D unclear. The germline gives CDR1 SGHRS, CDR2 YFSETQ. V was trimmed by 0 bases and J by 3 bases, leaving 10 bases between them. The CDR3 covers 15 residues. CDR3 sequence: CASSLVAASYNEQFF. CDR3 coding DNA: TGCGCCAGCAGCTTGGTGGCGGCAAGCTACAATGAGCAGTTCTTC.